The sequence of this T cell receptor beta chain was determined in a study of molecular identifiers for immune sequencing clone quantification. Details on this clonotype: Its antigen is unidentified.

The naive CD8 libraries originated from between 20,000 and 1,000,000 sorted cells and drew on 10%, 30% or 50% RNA. Libraries of bulk TCR were made by previously described methods (with listed TCR primers). Each CDR3 protein gets one entry after TCRdb re-called the PCR reads with MiXCR. This sample has about 65,000 distinct CDR3 sequences, with under 20% found just once. General observations from the study: Jurkat TCR RNA spiked in from one cell could reportedly be detected among about a million naive cells.

The origin of this receptor is a human donor in good health. Some libraries in this study had Jurkat cell RNA spiked in. Sequenced: naive CD8+ T cells from blood, with Jurkat cell RNA spiked in. Subset noted: FACS-sorted CD8+CD4-CCR7+CD45RA+ naive T cells.

CDR3 residues: CSVAPGGGQGLANYGYTF. The DNA of the CDR3 is TGCAGCGTGGCGCCCGGCGGGGGACAGGGGCTCGCTAACTATGGCTACACCTTC. This rearrangement joins TRBV29-1 to TRBJ1-2; 10 bases match TRBD1. There are 18 residues in the CDR3. Per germline, CDR1 SQVTM and CDR2 ANQGSEA. The V gene end was trimmed by 6 bases and the J gene end by 0 bases; junction bases not matched to a gene: 16.